The 29 T cell receptor beta chains in this list originate from one sample, sequenced in a study of siplizumab effects on memory and regulatory T cells. TCRdb's copy holds only in-frame clones and misses some; the assay was immunoSEQ multiplex PCR. The sample has about 50,000 clones, 93% seen once; the top ten hold approximately 17%. Sequenced: CD8+ T cells sorted from blood. These receptors all come from a human donor in good health.

The V and J genes are TRBV5-1 and TRBJ2-2; 14 bases are a match to TRBD2. In germline, CDR1 is SGHRS, CDR2 YFSETQ. V shed 4 bases, J shed 4 bases, and the junction held 9 bases outside the gene matches. There are 18 residues in the CDR3. The CDR3 spells CASSHLTSGRAPTGELFF. DNA of the CDR3: TGCGCCAGCAGCCACTTGACTAGCGGGAGGGCTCCCACCGGGGAGCTGTTTTTT. Filled out from reference TRBV5-1 and TRBJ2-2, the complete variable domain reads KAGVTQTPRYLIKTRGQQVTLSCSPISGHRSVSWYQQTPGQGLQFLFEYFSETQRNKGNFPGRFSGRQFSNSRSEMNVSTLELGDSALYLCASSHLTSGRAPTGELFFGEGSRLTVL.

The rearrangement links TRBV5-5 to TRBJ2-1, with D hard to call. The V and J ends lost 1 base and 6 bases respectively, with 11 bases between them. Germline loops: CDR1 SGHKS, CDR2 YYEKEE (reference sequence). This CDR3 spans 14 amino acids. The CDR3: CASSLFLSGNEQFF. As DNA, the CDR3 is TGTGCCAGCAGCTTGTTTCTCTCCGGCAATGAGCAGTTCTTC.

This clone has just a few counts. This chain connects TRBV27 to TRBJ2-1; the D gene is possibly TRBD1 (6 bases). CDR1 MNHEY and CDR2 SMNVEV come from the germline V gene (reference sequence). The CDR3 length is 15 residues. V was trimmed by 6 bases and J by 9 bases, leaving 21 bases between them. The CDR3 reads CASSLKIGGWSEQFF. The CDR3 DNA sequence: TGTGCCAGCAGCCTTAAAATAGGGGGTTGGAGTGAGCAGTTCTTC.

V gene TRBV7-3 combines with J gene TRBJ2-1, with D tentatively TRBD1 (6 bases). With 0 bases removed from V and 6 bases from J, the gap between germline ends came to 6 bases. Germline V gene sequence: CDR1 SGHTA, CDR2 FQGTGA. CDR3 length: 13 residues. CDR3 region: CASSLTGGNEQFF. The CDR3 DNA is TGTGCCAGCAGCTTAACAGGGGGCAATGAGCAGTTCTTC.

The chain joins TRBV28 to TRBJ2-7; no reliable D call. Trimming pared 3 bases from V and 0 bases from J, leaving 12 bases between. In germline, CDR1 is MDHEN, CDR2 SYDVKM. The CDR3 runs to 15 residues. CDR3 amino acids: CASSLLATSSYEQYF. DNA of the CDR3: TGTGCCAGCAGTTTGCTGGCAACGAGCTCCTACGAGCAGTACTTC. The full variable domain, rest sourced from reference TRBV28 and TRBJ2-7, is DVKVTQSSRYLVKRTGEKVFLECVQDMDHENMFWYRQDPGLGLRLIYFSYDVKMKEKGDIPEGYSVSREKKERFSLILESASTNQTSMYLCASSLLATSSYEQYFGPGTRLTVT.

The chain has TRBV28 and TRBJ2-7; possibly TRBD1 or TRBD2 for D (6 bases each). Germline V CDR1 and CDR2: MDHEN, SYDVKM. The germline V and J ends were trimmed by 3 bases and 1 base, with 16 bases remaining between them. This CDR3 is built from 16 residues. The CDR3 region is CASSFLTGASSYEQYF. The CDR3, as DNA: TGTGCCAGCAGTTTTCTAACGGGGGCTAGTTCCTACGAGCAGTACTTC.

The V gene is TRBV11-2, the J gene TRBJ2-7; the D call may be TRBD1 or TRBD2 (5 bases each). The ends were cut back, 5 bases at V and 3 bases at J, with 11 bases in the middle. The germline V gene has CDR1 SGHAT and CDR2 FQNNGV. The CDR3 loop spans 13 amino acids. The CDR3 loop reads CASSLGTNYEQYF. DNA for the CDR3: TGTGCCAGCAGCCTGGGGACCAACTACGAGCAGTACTTC.

V gene TRBV28 combines with J gene TRBJ1-1, with 9 bases identical to TRBD1. CDR1 MDHEN and CDR2 SYDVKM come from the germline V gene. The CDR3 totals 13 residues. The junction had 5 bases not matched to a gene; V was cut back by 5 bases and J by 7 bases. CDR3 residues: CASSLTGGDEAFF. The CDR3 bases are TGTGCCAGCAGTCTAACAGGGGGCGATGAAGCTTTCTTT. Based on the CDR3 plus reference TRBV28 and TRBJ1-1, the full variable domain is DVKVTQSSRYLVKRTGEKVFLECVQDMDHENMFWYRQDPGLGLRLIYFSYDVKMKEKGDIPEGYSVSREKKERFSLILESASTNQTSMYLCASSLTGGDEAFFGQGTRLTVV.

The chain joins TRBV11-2 to TRBJ2-2; TRBD1 might be the D (7 bases). The CDR3 totals 16 residues. V shed 3 bases and J shed 3 bases, with 14 bases lying between them. Germline CDR1 reads SGHAT; CDR2 reads FQNNGV. The chain's CDR3 is CASSLNRGGYTGELFF. CDR3 bases: TGTGCCAGCAGCTTGAACAGGGGAGGTTACACCGGGGAGCTGTTTTTT.

The chain is built from TRBV14 and TRBJ2-7; TRBD2 is a possible D gene (6 bases). Germline values: CDR1 SGHDN, CDR2 FVKESK. The CDR3 spans 15 residues. Trimming shortened V by 1 base and J by 5 bases, and 15 bases separated the two germline ends. CDR3 loop: CASSQALAAIHEQYF. The DNA for the CDR3 is TGTGCCAGCAGCCAAGCACTAGCAGCGATCCACGAGCAGTACTTC.

The rearrangement links TRBV27 to TRBJ2-2; 12 positions match TRBD2. CDR3 length: 16 amino acids. Germline V gene lookup returns CDR1 MNHEY and CDR2 SMNVEV (reference sequence). J lost 5 bases, V lost 7 bases, and 8 bases had no gene match. CDR3 amino acids: CASIAPGLAGTGELFF. CDR3 nucleotide sequence: TGTGCCAGCATTGCCCCGGGACTAGCGGGTACCGGGGAGCTGTTTTTT.

The V gene is TRBV7-9, the J gene TRBJ1-2, with 10 bases lining up with TRBD1. Trimming removed 0 bases from V and 0 bases from J; junction bases left unmatched: 7. The CDR3 is 18 residues long. The V gene's germline CDR1 is SEHNR and CDR2 FQNEAQ (reference sequence). The CDR3 reads CASSLAEGQGSTNYGYTF. Here the CDR3 DNA reads TGTGCCAGCAGCTTAGCGGAGGGACAGGGGTCTACTAACTATGGCTACACCTTC.

The chain has TRBV15 and TRBJ1-5, with D possibly TRBD1 on 5 matching bases. Germline V gene lookup returns CDR1 LNHNV and CDR2 YYDKDF (reference sequence). V was pared by 2 bases and J by 0 bases, with 11 bases between. The CDR3 runs 16 residues. Written as DNA, the CDR3 is TGTGCCACCAGCAGACCGAGGGGTCTTAGCAATCAGCCCCAGCATTTT. Amino acid sequence: CATSRPRGLSNQPQHF.

The V call is TRBV5-4, the J call TRBJ2-7; TRBD2 matches 14 bases. Trimming cost V 2 bases and J 3 bases; bases outside gene matches: 10. There are 18 residues in the CDR3. CDR1 SGHNT and CDR2 YYREEE come from the germline V gene (reference sequence). CDR3 region: CASSLLGLAGAPGYEQYF. The CDR3 coding sequence is TGTGCCAGCAGCTTACTGGGACTAGCGGGGGCTCCGGGCTACGAGCAGTACTTC.

V and J are TRBV7-6 and TRBJ2-3; 8 bases line up with TRBD1. There are 15 residues in the CDR3. The V gene's germline CDR1 is SGHVS and CDR2 FNYEAQ. V was clipped by 5 bases and J by 0 bases; unmatched bases: 4. The CDR3 bases are TGTGCCAGCAGCGCTACAGGGGGAAGCACAGATACGCAGTATTTT. This translates into CASSATGGSTDTQYF.

V is TRBV6-5 and J is TRBJ2-7, with 11 nucleotides matching TRBD1. The V segment lost 2 bases and the J segment 4 bases; nucleotides outside the gene matches: 4. CDR3 length equals 15 residues. Germline V gives CDR1 MNHEY, CDR2 SVGAGI. This CDR3 reads CASSYRDRGVYEQYF. CDR3 coding DNA: TGTGCCAGCAGTTACCGGGACAGGGGGGTATACGAGCAGTACTTC.

The chain uses TRBV19 and TRBJ2-1; 10 bases fit TRBD2. V was pared by 5 bases and J by 2 bases, with 3 bases of the junction left unmatched. Germline loops: CDR1 LNHDA, CDR2 SQIVND (reference sequence). The CDR3 is 15 residues long. The CDR3 nucleotides read TGTGCCAGTAGTGTAGCGGGAGGACCCTACAATGAGCAGTTCTTC. It specifies CASSVAGGPYNEQFF.

This clone has a single count. The chain carries TRBV27 and TRBJ1-6; TRBD1 agrees at 9 bases. The CDR3 covers 15 residues. V trimming: 2 bases; J trimming: 9 bases; junction bases outside the gene matches: 5. Germline CDR1 and CDR2: MNHEY and SMNVEV (reference sequence). CDR3 sequence reads: CASSLQQGASSPLHF. The CDR3 DNA follows: TGTGCCAGCAGTTTACAACAGGGGGCTAGTTCACCCCTCCACTTT.

This rearrangement joins TRBV6-1 to TRBJ2-7; perhaps TRBD1 as D (5 bases). CDR3 length: 17 residues. In germline, CDR1 is MNHNS, CDR2 SASEGT. V gave up 1 base and J gave up 3 bases, with 19 bases separating them. CDR3 in DNA: TGTGCCAGCAGTGAAGGGGTTGCGGCAGGGCCCCTCTACGAGCAGTACTTC. Residues: CASSEGVAAGPLYEQYF.

Only one count was recorded for this clone. V gene TRBV28 combines with J gene TRBJ2-7; D may correspond to TRBD1 or TRBD2 (6 bases each). Germline-derived CDR1 and CDR2 are MDHEN and SYDVKM. This CDR3 spans 13 amino acids. The V and J ends lost 6 bases and 5 bases respectively, with 14 bases between them. The DNA of the CDR3 is TGTGCCAGCAGGCCAACAGGGACTCACGAGCAGTACTTC. Translated, it gives CASRPTGTHEQYF.

The chain joins TRBV7-9 to TRBJ2-7, with 9 bases fitting TRBD1. The CDR3 is 15 residues long. Germline V gene data show CDR1 as SEHNR and CDR2 as FQNEAQ (reference sequence). J lost 7 bases, V lost 2 bases, and 9 bases had no gene match. This CDR3 reads CASSLSGTGYREQYF. The CDR3 DNA reads TGTGCCAGCAGCTTATCGGGGACAGGGTATAGGGAGCAGTACTTC.

The chain has TRBV21-1 and TRBJ2-7; the DNA was not used to check the table's D call, TRBD1. TRBV21-1 has pseudogene status. This CDR3 spans 18 amino acids. The CDR3 DNA reads TGTGCCAGCAGCAATCCCCCTTTTTTAAGGGACAGAGGCTACGAGCAGTACTTC. Its translation is CASSNPPFLRDRGYEQYF.

The chain joins TRBV28 to TRBJ2-7, with TRBD1 identical over 7 bases. This CDR3 has 14 residues. V lost 2 bases, J lost 5 bases, and 6 bases stayed unmatched. The germline CDR1 and CDR2 sequences are MDHEN and SYDVKM. CDR3 DNA sequence: TGTGCCAGCAGTTTAACAGGGGAGACAGACGAGCAGTACTTC. Translated: CASSLTGETDEQYF.

This clone was picked up one time. This chain connects TRBV28 to TRBJ2-7, with 7 bases identical to TRBD1. Unmatched junction bases numbered 6, after V lost 2 bases and J lost 2 bases. The CDR3 has 15 amino acids. The germline CDR1 and CDR2 sequences are MDHEN and SYDVKM. CDR3 coding DNA: TGTGCCAGCAGTTTAATACCGGGACAGACCTACGAGCAGTACTTC. It codes for CASSLIPGQTYEQYF.

The rearrangement links TRBV6-1 to TRBJ2-4; 9 bases agree with TRBD2. Germline V gives CDR1 MNHNS, CDR2 SASEGT. The CDR3 contains 12 residues. The ends lost 7 bases at V and 10 bases at J; junction bases unmatched: 5. CDR3 loop: CASNDAGGIQYF. CDR3 nucleotides: TGTGCCAGCAACGACGCGGGAGGGATTCAGTACTTC.

V gene TRBV13 combines with J gene TRBJ2-4, with D tentatively TRBD1 (6 bases). CDR3 size: 15 residues. Trimming removed 6 bases from V and 1 base from J, with 13 bases in between. CDR1 and CDR2 from the germline V gene are PRHDT and FYEKMQ (reference sequence). This CDR3 reads CASSHQGGAKNIQYF. As DNA, the CDR3 is TGTGCCAGCAGTCACCAAGGGGGTGCCAAAAACATTCAGTACTTC.

This sequence joins TRBV5-6 and TRBJ2-3; 8 bases are shared with TRBD2. The CDR3 spans 15 residues. The V segment lost 1 base and the J segment 8 bases; nucleotides outside the gene matches: 9. In germline, CDR1 is SGHDT, CDR2 YYEEEE. CDR3 protein: CASSLSIAGWGTQYF. CDR3 DNA sequence: TGTGCCAGCAGCTTGTCGATAGCGGGATGGGGTACGCAGTATTTT. Complete variable domain (other parts from reference TRBV5-6 and TRBJ2-3): DAGVTQSPTHLIKTRGQQVTLRCSPKSGHDTVSWYQQALGQGPQFIFQYYEEEERQRGNFPDRFSGHQFPNYSSELNVNALLLGDSALYLCASSLSIAGWGTQYFGPGTRLTVL.

The J gene is TRBJ2-1, the V gene TRBV6-1; 11 bases match TRBD2. The V segment lost 8 bases and the J segment 3 bases; nucleotides outside the gene matches: 3. The CDR3 extends over 14 amino acids. Germline CDR1 MNHNS, CDR2 SASEGT. CDR3 DNA sequence: TGTGCCAGCGGTACTAGCGGGAGCTACAATGAGCAGTTCTTC. Its translation: CASGTSGSYNEQFF.

The chain is built from TRBV7-9 and TRBJ2-1; 8 bases match TRBD2. The CDR3 runs 13 residues. The J segment lost 8 bases and the V segment lost 11 bases, leaving 11 bases of the junction unmatched. The germline CDR1 and CDR2 sequences are SEHNR and FQNEAQ (reference sequence). The CDR3 sequence is CAGGQRENDEQFF. CDR3 nucleotides: TGTGCCGGGGGGCAGCGGGAGAACGATGAGCAGTTCTTC. Combining the CDR3 with reference TRBV7-9 and TRBJ2-1 gives the whole variable domain DTGVSQNPRHKITKRGQNVTFRCDPISEHNRLYWYRQTLGQGPEFLTYFQNEAQLEKSRLLSDRFSAERPKGSFSTLEIQRTEQGDSAMYLCAGGQRENDEQFFGPGTRLTVL.